The clone carrying this T cell receptor (delta chain) was seen a few times. TCRdb reanalysed the RT-PCR reads with CATT. The table records about 1,300 delta-chain clones, about 9.4% of them present only once. The CDR3 is made up of 16 amino acids. In germline, CDR1 is GEAIGNYY, CDR2 EKD. Trimming took 3 bases from V and 0 from J; bases not matched to a gene: 8. This record comes from a study of gamma-delta T cells after stem cell transplantation. This sequence originates from a human donor. It is not recorded whose cells these are; they may come from a transplant donor. V is TRDV2 and J is TRDJ1; the match to TRDD3 covers 8 bases. Sequenced sample: gamma-delta T cells. DNA for the CDR3: TGTGCCTGTGACCCACTGGGGGGTCGGTACACCGATAAACTCATCTTT. Amino acid sequence: CACDPLGGRYTDKLIF.